This T cell receptor (beta chain) was obtained from a study of cytomegalovirus exposure and HLA in healthy donors. Findings and caveats of the study: Solely CMV serostatus was available to characterize immune exposure.

The CDR3 consists of 13 residues. Per the germline V gene, CDR1 is LNHDA and CDR2 is SQIVND (reference sequence). The germline V and J ends were trimmed by 3 bases and 4 bases, with 7 bases remaining between them. With respect to this clone: Its antigen is unidentified.

PCR employed 60 Vbeta and 13 Jbeta primers. TCRdb's table, derived via immunoSEQ multiplex PCR, lists solely in-frame clones and lacks some. The table records about 130,000 clones, approximately 78% of them present only once. The V and J genes are TRBV19 and TRBJ1-5; tentatively, D is TRBD1 (5 bases). The receptor was derived from a woman in her thirties or forties in good health and CMV-seropositive. Input material: PBMCs. The CDR3, as DNA: TGTGCCAGTAGTATGGGGGGAAATCAGCCCCAGCATTTT. Its translation is CASSMGGNQPQHF.